This T cell receptor (beta chain) is from a study of shared clonotypes between healthy human individuals. In the study overall: Two female and a few male donors aged 18 to 49 were enrolled.

Over several immunoSEQ plates, each subset's genomic DNA was distributed in even portions. The method was immunoSEQ multiplex PCR; TCRdb's version includes in-frame clones alone and lacks a portion of them. This sample has 400,000 to 550,000 clones, with roughly 85% found just once. Study-wide points: Genetic and exposure-history diversity was limited by the few donors.

Many counts were recorded for this clone. No antigen is known for it. Trimming removed 0 bases from V and 1 base from J, with 9 bases in between. From germline, CDR1 is LGHNA and CDR2 YSLEER. The CDR3 extends over 15 amino acids. Some 92 million PBMCs went into genomic DNA for unsorted samples. This clonotype originated in a woman aged 40-49 years in good health. Some clones in this sample may be carry-over from other donors' samples. The V gene is TRBV4-3, the J gene TRBJ2-5; D may match TRBD1 or TRBD2 (5 bases each). Sequenced sample: PBMCs. The CDR3 region is CASSQERGTQETQYF. CDR3 coding DNA: TGCGCCAGCAGCCAAGAGAGGGGAACCCAAGAGACCCAGTACTTC.